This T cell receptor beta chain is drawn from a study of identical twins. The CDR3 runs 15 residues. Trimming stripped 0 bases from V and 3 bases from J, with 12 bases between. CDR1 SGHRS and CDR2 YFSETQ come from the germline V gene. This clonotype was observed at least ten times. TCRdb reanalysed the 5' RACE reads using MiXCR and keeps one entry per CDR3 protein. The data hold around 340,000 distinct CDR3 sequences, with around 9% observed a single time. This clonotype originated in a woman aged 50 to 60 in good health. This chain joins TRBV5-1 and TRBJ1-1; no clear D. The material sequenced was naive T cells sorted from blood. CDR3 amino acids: CASSLGTGSHTEAFF. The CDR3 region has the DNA TGCGCCAGCAGCTTGGGAACCGGGTCCCACACTGAAGCTTTCTTT.